The 9 T cell receptor beta chains given below trace back to one sample, sequenced in a study of T cell repertoires in aging, cancer and after chemotherapy. Peripheral blood genomic DNA, not sorted cells or RNA, was the template. Rearranged V-D-J TRB sequences were amplified with a mixed TRB-A/B primer pool. TCRdb re-derived calls from the multiplex PCR reads in MiXCR, one entry per CDR3 protein. This sample has about 6,000 distinct CDR3 sequences; around 21% occur once, and the top ten carry about 8.8%. The sequenced sample consisted of blood. The source of these receptors is a human donor in good health.

This clonotype has more than one count but fewer than ten. The chain carries TRBV6-5 and TRBJ2-3; D not certain. Trimming took 4 bases from V and 2 from J, leaving 7 bases between them. The germline gives CDR1 MNHEY, CDR2 SVGAGI. The CDR3 sequence is 13 residues long. The CDR3 region is CASSSPPTDTQYF. The CDR3, as DNA: TGTGCCAGCAGTTCCCCGCCCACAGATACGCAGTATTTT.

In the case of this clonotype: The junction does not match germline at one end; this may be a read error. The chain employs TRBV11-2 and TRBJ2-2, with TRBD2 matching over 10 bases. This CDR3 comprises 16 residues. The germline V gene encodes CDR1 SGHAT and CDR2 FQNNGV. The CDR3 loop reads CASSGGLALNNGELFF. Written as DNA, the CDR3 is TGTGCCAGCAGCGGGGGACTAGCGCTCAACAACGGGGAGCTGTTTTTT.

V usage is TRBV4-1 and J usage is TRBJ1-4; tentative D call: TRBD1 (5 bases). This CDR3 has 14 amino acids. The germline V gene has CDR1 MGHRA and CDR2 YSYEKL. V dropped 4 bases and J dropped 4 bases, with 10 bases sitting between them. The CDR3 bases are TGCGCCAGCAGCCCCCTGGGGGTTAATGAAAAACTGTTTTTT. Amino acids: CASSPLGVNEKLFF.

Within the sample, this clonotype is medium-sized. The chain joins TRBV7-9 to TRBJ1-1, with unresolved D. The length of the CDR3 is 14 residues. V shed 1 base and J shed 6 bases, with 12 bases lying between them. Per the germline V gene, CDR1 is SEHNR and CDR2 is FQNEAQ (reference sequence). CDR3 DNA: TGTGCCAGCAGCTTAGGGGCGGAGGCGGCTGAAGCTTTCTTT. It is translated as CASSLGAEAAEAFF.

V and J are TRBV6-6 and TRBJ1-2; 10 nucleotides match TRBD1. Looked up from germline, CDR1 is MNHNY and CDR2 is SVGAGI (reference sequence). The CDR3 runs 12 residues. V shed 10 bases, J shed 4 bases, and the junction held 3 bases outside the gene matches. In DNA, the CDR3 is TGTGCCATTGGGACAGGGGTCTATGGCTACACCTTC. Translated, it gives CAIGTGVYGYTF.

By its share, this clonotype is medium-sized. The chain recombines TRBV7-3 with TRBJ2-7, with TRBD2 matching over 8 bases. Losses at the gene ends were 5 bases for V and 4 bases for J; bases not matched to a gene: 7. The CDR3 contains 14 residues. Germline-derived CDR1 and CDR2 are SGHTA and FQGTGA. The CDR3 DNA reads TGTGCCAGCAGCCCCTCGGGAGGGGAATACGAGCAGTACTTC. This gives the protein CASSPSGGEYEQYF. The variable domain in full, completed from reference TRBV7-3 and TRBJ2-7, reads GAGVSQTPSNKVTEKGKYVELRCDPISGHTALYWYRQSLGQGPEFLIYFQGTGAADDSGLPNDRFFAVRPEGSVSTLKIQRTERGDSAVYLCASSPSGGEYEQYFGPGTRLTVT.

This clonotype was picked up many times. This chain joins TRBV7-9 and TRBJ2-1, with D tentatively TRBD2 (7 bases). Germline loops: CDR1 SEHNR, CDR2 FQNEAQ (reference sequence). CDR3 size: 15 residues. V shed 5 bases and J shed 0 bases, with 11 bases lying between them. The CDR3 bases are TGTGCCAGCAGCCCGCGGGGGCTCTCCTACAATGAGCAGTTCTTC. Its protein is CASSPRGLSYNEQFF.

By sample fraction, this clonotype is medium-sized. The chain carries TRBV7-6 and TRBJ1-6, with D uncertain. The germline V gene has CDR1 SGHVS and CDR2 FNYEAQ. The V and J ends lost 3 bases and 7 bases respectively, with 7 bases between them. The CDR3 loop spans 13 amino acids. DNA for the CDR3: TGTGCCAGCAGCTTGGCAAGCAATTCACCCCTCCACTTT. It translates to CASSLASNSPLHF.

This rearrangement joins TRBV5-4 to TRBJ1-2, with unresolved D. The V end lost 7 bases, the J end lost 0 bases, and 13 bases lay between the germline ends. CDR1 and CDR2 from the germline V gene are SGHNT and YYREEE (reference sequence). CDR3 length: 14 amino acids. CDR3 coding DNA: TGTGCCAGCTCACCACAGCCAGCTAACTATGGCTACACCTTC. Amino acid sequence: CASSPQPANYGYTF.